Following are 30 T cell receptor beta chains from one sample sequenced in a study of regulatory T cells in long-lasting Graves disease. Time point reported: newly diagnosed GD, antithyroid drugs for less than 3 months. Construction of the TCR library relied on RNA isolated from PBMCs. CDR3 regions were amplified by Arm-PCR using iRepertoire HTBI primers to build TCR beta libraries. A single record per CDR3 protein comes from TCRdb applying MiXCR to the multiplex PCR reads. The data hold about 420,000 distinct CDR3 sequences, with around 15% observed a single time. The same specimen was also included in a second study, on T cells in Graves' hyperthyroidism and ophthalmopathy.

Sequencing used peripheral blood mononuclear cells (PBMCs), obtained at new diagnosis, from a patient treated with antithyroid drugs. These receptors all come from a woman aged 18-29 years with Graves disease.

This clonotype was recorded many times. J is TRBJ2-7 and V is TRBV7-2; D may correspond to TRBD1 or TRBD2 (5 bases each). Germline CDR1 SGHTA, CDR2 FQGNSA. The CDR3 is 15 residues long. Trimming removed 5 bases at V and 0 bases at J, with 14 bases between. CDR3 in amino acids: CASSVGEGASYEQYF. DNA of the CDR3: TGTGCCAGCAGCGTGGGGGAAGGGGCCTCCTACGAGCAGTACTTC.

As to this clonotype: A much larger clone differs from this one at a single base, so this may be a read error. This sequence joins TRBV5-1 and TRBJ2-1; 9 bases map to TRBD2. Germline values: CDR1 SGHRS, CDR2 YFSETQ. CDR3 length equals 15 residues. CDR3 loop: CASSLMAGGNKEQFF. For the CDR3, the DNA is TGCGCCAGCAGCTTGATGGCGGGAGGGAACAAGGAGCAGTTCTTC. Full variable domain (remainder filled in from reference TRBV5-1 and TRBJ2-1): KAGVTQTPRYLIKTRGQQVTLSCSPISGHRSVSWYQQTPGQGLQFLFEYFSETQRNKGNFPGRFSGRQFSNSRSEMNVSTLELGDSALYLCASSLMAGGNKEQFFGPGTRLTVL.

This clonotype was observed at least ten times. CDR3 residues: CAIPVDREAMAQETQYF. Written as DNA, the CDR3 is TGTGCCATCCCCGTGGACAGGGAAGCGATGGCACAAGAGACCCAGTACTTC. The rearrangement links TRBV6-1 to TRBJ2-5; 8 nucleotides align to TRBD1. Per the germline V gene, CDR1 is MNHNS and CDR2 is SASEGT. This CDR3 comprises 17 residues. V lost 10 bases to trimming and J lost 2 bases; unmatched junction nucleotides: 18.

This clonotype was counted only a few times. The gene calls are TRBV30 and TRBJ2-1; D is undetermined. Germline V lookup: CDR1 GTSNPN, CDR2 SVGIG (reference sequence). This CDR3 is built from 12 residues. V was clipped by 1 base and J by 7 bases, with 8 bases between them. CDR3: CAWSGRSNEQFF. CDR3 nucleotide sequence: TGTGCCTGGAGTGGGCGGAGTAATGAGCAGTTCTTC.

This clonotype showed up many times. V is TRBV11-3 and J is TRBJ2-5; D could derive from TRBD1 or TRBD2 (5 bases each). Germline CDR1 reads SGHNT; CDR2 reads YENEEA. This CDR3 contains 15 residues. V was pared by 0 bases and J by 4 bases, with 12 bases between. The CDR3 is CASSLDGIRAETQYF. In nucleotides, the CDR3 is TGTGCCAGCAGCTTAGACGGGATCAGGGCAGAGACCCAGTACTTC.

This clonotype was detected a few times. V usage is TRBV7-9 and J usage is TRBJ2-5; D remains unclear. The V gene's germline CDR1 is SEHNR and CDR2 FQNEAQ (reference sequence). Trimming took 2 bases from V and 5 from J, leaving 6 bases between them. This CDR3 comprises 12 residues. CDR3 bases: TGTGCCAGCAGCTTAATGCCGGAGACCCAGTACTTC. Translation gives CASSLMPETQYF.

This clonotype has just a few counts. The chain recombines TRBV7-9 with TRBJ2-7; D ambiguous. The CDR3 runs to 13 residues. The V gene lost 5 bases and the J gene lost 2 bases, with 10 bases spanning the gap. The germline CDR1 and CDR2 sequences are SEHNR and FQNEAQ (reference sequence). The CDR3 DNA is TGTGCCAGCAGCGATCAAAGCCCCTACGAGCAGTACTTC. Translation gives CASSDQSPYEQYF.

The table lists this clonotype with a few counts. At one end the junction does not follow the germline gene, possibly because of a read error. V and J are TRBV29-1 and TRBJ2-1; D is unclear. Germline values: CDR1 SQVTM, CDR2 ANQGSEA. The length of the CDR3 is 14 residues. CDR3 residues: CSAERQSSYNEQFF. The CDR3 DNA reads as TGCAGCGCTGAAAGGCAGAGCTCCTACAATGAGCAGTTCTTC.

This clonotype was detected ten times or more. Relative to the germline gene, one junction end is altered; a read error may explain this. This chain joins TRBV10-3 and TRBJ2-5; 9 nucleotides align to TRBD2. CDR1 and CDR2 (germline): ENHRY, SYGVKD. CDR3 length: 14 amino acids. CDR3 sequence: CATSWREGGETQYF. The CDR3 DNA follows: TGTGCCACCAGTTGGCGGGAGGGAGGAGAGACCCAGTACTTC.

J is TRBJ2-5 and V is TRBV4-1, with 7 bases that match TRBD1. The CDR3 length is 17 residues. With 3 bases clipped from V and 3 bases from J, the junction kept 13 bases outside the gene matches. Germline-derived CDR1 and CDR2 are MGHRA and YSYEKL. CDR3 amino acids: CASSQKRGPLAEETQYF. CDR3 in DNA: TGCGCCAGCAGCCAGAAGAGGGGGCCGCTAGCCGAAGAGACCCAGTACTTC.

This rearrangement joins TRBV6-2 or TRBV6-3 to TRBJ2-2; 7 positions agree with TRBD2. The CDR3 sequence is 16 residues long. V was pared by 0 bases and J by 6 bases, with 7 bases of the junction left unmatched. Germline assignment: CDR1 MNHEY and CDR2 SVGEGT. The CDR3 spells CASSYSAGAGAGELFF. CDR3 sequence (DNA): TGTGCCAGCAGTTACTCGGCGGGAGCGGGTGCCGGGGAGCTGTTTTTT.

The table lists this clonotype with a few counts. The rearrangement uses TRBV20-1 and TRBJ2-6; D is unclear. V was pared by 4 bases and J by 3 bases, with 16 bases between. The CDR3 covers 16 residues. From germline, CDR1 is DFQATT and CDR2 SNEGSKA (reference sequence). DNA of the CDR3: TGCAGTGCTAATGACTTGTTTTCGGTTGGGGCCAACGTCCTGACTTTC. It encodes CSANDLFSVGANVLTF.

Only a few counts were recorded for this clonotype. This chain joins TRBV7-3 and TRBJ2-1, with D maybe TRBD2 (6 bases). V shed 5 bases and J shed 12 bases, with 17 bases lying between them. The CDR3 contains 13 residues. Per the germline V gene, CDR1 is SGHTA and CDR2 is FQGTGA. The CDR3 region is CASSNGGTRGQFF. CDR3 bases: TGTGCCAGCAGCAACGGAGGGACGAGGGGGCAGTTCTTC. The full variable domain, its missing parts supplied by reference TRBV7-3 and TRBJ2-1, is GAGVSQTPSNKVTEKGKYVELRCDPISGHTALYWYRQSLGQGPEFLIYFQGTGAADDSGLPNDRFFAVRPEGSVSTLKIQRTERGDSAVYLCASSNGGTRGQFFGPGTRLTVL.

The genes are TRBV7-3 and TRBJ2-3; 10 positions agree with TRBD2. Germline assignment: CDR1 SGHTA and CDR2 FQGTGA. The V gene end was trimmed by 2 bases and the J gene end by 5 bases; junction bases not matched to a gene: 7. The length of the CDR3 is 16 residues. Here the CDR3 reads CASSLFSSGSGDTQYF. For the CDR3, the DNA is TGTGCCAGCAGCTTATTCTCTAGCGGGAGTGGAGATACGCAGTATTTT.

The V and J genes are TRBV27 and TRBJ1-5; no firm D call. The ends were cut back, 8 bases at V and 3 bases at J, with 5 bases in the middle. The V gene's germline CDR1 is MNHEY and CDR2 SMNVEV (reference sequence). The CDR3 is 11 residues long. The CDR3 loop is CASGPNQPQHF. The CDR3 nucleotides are TGTGCCAGCGGCCCCAATCAGCCCCAGCATTTT.

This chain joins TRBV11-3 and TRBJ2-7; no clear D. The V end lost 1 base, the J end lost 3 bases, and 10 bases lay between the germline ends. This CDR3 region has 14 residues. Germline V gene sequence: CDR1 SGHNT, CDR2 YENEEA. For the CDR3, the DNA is TGTGCCAGCAGCTTAGGGGGTGCTGTCTACGAGCAGTACTTC. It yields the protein CASSLGGAVYEQYF.

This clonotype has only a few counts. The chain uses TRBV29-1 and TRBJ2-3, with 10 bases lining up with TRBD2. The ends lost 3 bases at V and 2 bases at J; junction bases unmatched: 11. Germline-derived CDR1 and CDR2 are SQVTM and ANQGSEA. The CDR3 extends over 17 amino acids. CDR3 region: CSVEGVLTSGNTDTQYF. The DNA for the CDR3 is TGCAGCGTTGAGGGGGTATTAACTAGCGGGAACACAGATACGCAGTATTTT.

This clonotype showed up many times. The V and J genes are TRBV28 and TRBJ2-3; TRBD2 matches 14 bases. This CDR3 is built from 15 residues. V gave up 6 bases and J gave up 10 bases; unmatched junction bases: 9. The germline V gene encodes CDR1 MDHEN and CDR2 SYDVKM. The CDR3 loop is CASRPTSGRALSQYF. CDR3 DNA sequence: TGTGCCAGCAGGCCGACTAGCGGGAGGGCCCTCTCGCAGTATTTT.

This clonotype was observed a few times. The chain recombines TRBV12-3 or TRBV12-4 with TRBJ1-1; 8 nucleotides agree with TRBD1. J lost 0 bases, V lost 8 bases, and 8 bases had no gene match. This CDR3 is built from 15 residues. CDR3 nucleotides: TGTGCCAGCTCTCTTGGACAGGGAGTGAACACTGAAGCTTTCTTT. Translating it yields CASSLGQGVNTEAFF.

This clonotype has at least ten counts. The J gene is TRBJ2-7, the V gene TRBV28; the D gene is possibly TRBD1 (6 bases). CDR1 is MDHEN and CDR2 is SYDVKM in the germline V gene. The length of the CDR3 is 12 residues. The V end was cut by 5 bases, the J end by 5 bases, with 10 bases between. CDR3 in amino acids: CASSPGTNEQYF. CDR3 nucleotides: TGTGCCAGCAGTCCCGGGACAAACGAGCAGTACTTC.

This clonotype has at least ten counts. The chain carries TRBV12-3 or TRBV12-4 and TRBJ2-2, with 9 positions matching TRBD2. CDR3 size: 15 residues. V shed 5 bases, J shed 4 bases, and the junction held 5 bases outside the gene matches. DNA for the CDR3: TGTGCCAGCAGTCCTCCGGGACTAGCCACCGGGGAGCTGTTTTTT. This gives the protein CASSPPGLATGELFF.

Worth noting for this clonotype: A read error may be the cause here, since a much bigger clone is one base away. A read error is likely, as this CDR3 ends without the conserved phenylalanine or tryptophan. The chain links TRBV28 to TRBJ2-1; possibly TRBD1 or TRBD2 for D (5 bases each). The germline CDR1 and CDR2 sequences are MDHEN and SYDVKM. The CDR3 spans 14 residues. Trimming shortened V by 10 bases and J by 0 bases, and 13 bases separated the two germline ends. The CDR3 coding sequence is TGTGCCAACGCCCGGGGCAGCTCCTACAATGAGCAGTTCCTC. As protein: CANARGSSYNEQFL.

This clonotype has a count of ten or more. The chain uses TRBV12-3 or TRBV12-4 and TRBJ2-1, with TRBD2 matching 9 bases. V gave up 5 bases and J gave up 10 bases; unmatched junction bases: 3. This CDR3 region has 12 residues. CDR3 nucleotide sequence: TGTGCCAGCAGTGACCTAGCGGGAGAGCAGTTCTTC. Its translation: CASSDLAGEQFF.

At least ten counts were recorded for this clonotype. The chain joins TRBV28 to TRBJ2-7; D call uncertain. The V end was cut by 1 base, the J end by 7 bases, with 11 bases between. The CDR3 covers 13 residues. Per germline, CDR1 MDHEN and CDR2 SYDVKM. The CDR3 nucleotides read TGTGCCAGCAGTTTATTCCGTGCTGGTGAGCAGTACTTC. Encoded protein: CASSLFRAGEQYF.

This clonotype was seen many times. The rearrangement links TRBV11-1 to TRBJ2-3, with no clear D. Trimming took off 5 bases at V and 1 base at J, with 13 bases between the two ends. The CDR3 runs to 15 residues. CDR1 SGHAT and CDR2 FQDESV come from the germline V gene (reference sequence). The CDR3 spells CASSPQQDGTDTQYF. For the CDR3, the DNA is TGTGCCAGCAGCCCGCAGCAGGACGGCACAGATACGCAGTATTTT.

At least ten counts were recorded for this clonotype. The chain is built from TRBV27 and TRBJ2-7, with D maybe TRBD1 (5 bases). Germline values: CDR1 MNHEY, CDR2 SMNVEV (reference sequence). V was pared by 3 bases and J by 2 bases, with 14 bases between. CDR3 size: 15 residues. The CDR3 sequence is CASSFAGRSTYEQYF. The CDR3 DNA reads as TGTGCCAGCAGTTTTGCAGGGCGATCAACCTACGAGCAGTACTTC.

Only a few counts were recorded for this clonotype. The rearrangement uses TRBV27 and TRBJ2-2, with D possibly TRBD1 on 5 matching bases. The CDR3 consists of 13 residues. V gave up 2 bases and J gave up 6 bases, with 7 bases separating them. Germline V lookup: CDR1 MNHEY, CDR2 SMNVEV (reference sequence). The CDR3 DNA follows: TGTGCCAGCAGTTTAAGACAGTCCGGGGAGCTGTTTTTT. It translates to CASSLRQSGELFF.

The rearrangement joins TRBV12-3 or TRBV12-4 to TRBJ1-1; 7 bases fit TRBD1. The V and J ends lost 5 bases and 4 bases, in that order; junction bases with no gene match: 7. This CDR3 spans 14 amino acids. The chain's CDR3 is CASSPYRGSTEAFF. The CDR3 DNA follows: TGTGCCAGCAGTCCATACAGGGGAAGCACTGAAGCTTTCTTT.

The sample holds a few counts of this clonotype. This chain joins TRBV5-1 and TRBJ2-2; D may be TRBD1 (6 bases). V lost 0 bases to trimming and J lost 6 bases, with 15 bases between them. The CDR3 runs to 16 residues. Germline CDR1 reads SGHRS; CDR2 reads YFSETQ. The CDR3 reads CASSLGDLQGSGELFF. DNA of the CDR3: TGCGCCAGCAGCTTGGGTGACCTACAGGGATCCGGGGAGCTGTTTTTT.

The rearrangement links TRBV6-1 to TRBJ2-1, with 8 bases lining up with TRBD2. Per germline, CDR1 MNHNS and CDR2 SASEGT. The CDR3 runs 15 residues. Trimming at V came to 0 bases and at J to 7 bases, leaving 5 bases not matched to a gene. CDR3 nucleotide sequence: TGTGCCAGCAGTGAAGCTAGCGGGAAGTCGAATGAGCAGTTCTTC. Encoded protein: CASSEASGKSNEQFF.